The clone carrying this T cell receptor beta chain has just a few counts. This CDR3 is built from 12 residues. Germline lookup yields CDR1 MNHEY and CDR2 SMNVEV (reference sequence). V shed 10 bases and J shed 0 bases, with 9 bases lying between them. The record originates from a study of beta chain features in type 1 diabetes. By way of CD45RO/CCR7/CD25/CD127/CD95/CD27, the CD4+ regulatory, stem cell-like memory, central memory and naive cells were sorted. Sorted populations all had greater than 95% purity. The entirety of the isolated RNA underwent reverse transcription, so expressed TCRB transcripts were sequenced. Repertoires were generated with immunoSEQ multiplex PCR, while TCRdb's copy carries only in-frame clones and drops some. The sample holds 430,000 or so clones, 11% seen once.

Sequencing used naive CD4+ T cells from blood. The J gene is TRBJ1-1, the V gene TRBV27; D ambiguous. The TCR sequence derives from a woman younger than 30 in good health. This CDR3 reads CATRGVNTEAFF. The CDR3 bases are TGTGCCACCCGGGGTGTGAACACTGAAGCTTTCTTT.